This T cell receptor beta chain was recorded in a study of human T cells and chemical hapten exposure. Study background: Patches with 0.01% DPC went on the upper back, and the tests were read at 6 days. The study enrolled mostly female patients with alopecia areata, totalis or universalis.

TCRdb reprocessed the RACE reads with MiXCR, giving one entry per CDR3 protein. The sample has about 100,000 distinct CDR3 sequences, over 9.5% seen once. Time point indicated: patch test 2, 6 weeks after DPC sensitization. The sample's treatment: therapeutic diphenylcyclopropenone sensitization with weekly scalp DPC. Unfractionated whole blood yielded the extracted total RNA. Germline CDR1 reads SEHNR; CDR2 reads FQNEAQ (reference sequence). CDR3 length: 16 amino acids. Germline trimming cut 4 bases from V and 7 bases from J; bases unmatched to any gene: 8. This chain uses TRBV7-9 with TRBJ2-3, with 13 positions matching TRBD2. This sample comprised whole blood, obtained in connection with sensitization to the hapten diphenylcyclopropenone (DPC). This TCR came from a woman in her thirties or forties with alopecia areata. Some clones in this sample may be carry-over from other donors' samples. The DNA for the CDR3 is TGTGCCAGCAGCTCTATACTAGCGGGAGGGCCGAATACGCAGTATTTT. It encodes CASSSILAGGPNTQYF.